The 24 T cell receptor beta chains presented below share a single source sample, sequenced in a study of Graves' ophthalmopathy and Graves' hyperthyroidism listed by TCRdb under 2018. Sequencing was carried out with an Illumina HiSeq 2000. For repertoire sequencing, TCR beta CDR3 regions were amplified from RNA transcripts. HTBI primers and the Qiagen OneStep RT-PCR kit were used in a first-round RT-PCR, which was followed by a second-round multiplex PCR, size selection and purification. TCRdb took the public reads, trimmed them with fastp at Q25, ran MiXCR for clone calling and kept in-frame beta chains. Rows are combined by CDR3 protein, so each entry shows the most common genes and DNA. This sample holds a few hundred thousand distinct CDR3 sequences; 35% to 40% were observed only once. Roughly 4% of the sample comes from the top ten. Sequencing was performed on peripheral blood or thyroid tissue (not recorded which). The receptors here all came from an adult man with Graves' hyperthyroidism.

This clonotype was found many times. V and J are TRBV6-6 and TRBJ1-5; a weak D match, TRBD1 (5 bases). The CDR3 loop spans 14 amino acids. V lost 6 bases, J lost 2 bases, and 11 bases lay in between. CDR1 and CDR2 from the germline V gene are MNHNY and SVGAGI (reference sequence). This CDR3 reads CASSQGSGNQPQHF. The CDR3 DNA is TGTGCCAGCAGCCAGGGCTCGGGCAATCAGCCCCAGCATTTT.

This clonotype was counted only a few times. The CDR3 here is CASSYPPSDYSNQPQHF. The CDR3 region has the DNA TGTGCCAGCAGTTACCCCCCCTCAGACTATAGCAATCAGCCCCAGCATTTT. The J gene is TRBJ1-5, the V gene TRBV6-6; the D is unclear. Looked up from germline, CDR1 is MNHNY and CDR2 is SVGAGI (reference sequence). V shed 2 bases and J shed 0 bases, with 14 bases lying between them. This CDR3 contains 17 residues.

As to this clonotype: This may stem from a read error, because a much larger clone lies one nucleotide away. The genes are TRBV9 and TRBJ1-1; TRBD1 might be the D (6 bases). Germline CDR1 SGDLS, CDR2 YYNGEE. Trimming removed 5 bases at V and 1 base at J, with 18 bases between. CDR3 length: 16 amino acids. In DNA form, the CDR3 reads TGTGCCAGCAGTACCGGTGGCAGGGGCACGAACACTGAAGCTTTCTTT. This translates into CASSTGGRGTNTEAFF.

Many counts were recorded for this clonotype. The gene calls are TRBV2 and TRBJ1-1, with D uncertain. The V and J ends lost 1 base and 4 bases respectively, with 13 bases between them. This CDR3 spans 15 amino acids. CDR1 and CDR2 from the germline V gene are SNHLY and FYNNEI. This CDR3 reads CASSEGGSAATEAFF. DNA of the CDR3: TGTGCCAGCAGTGAAGGAGGGAGCGCGGCCACTGAAGCTTTCTTT.

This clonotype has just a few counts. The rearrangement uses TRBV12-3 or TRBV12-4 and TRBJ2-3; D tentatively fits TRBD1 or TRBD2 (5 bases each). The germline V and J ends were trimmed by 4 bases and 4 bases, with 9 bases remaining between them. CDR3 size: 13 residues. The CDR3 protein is CASSYGAADTQYF. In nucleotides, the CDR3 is TGTGCCAGCAGTTACGGGGCGGCAGATACGCAGTATTTT.

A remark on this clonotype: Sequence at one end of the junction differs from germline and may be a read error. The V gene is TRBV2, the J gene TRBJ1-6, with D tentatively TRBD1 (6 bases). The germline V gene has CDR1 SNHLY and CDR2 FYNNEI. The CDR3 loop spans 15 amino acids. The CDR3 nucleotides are TGTGCCAGTAGTGAAAGGGGGGGGCCGGGGCCACCCCTCCACTTT. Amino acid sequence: CASSERGGPGPPLHF. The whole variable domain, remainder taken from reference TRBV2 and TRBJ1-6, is EPEVTQTPSHQVTQMGQEVILRCVPISNHLYFYWYRQILGQKVEFLVSFYNNEISEKSEIFDDQFSVERPDGSNFTLKIRSTKLEDSAMYFCASSERGGPGPPLHFGNGTRLTVT.

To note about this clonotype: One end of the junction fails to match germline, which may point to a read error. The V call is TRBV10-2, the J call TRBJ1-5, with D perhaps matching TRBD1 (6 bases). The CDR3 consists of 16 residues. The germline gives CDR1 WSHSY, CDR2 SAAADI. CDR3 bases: TGTGCCAGCAGCCAAGCGGGTCTCCAGGGGAATCAGCCCCAGCATTTT. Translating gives CASSQAGLQGNQPQHF.

This CDR3 reads CATSSDTGGADQPQHF. For the CDR3, the DNA is TGTGCCACCAGCAGCGACACAGGGGGCGCCGATCAGCCCCAGCATTTT. The rearrangement uses TRBV24-1 and TRBJ1-5; 9 nucleotides agree with TRBD1. The CDR3 has 16 amino acids. Losses at the gene ends were 7 bases for V and 5 bases for J; bases not matched to a gene: 11. Germline CDR1 KGHDR, CDR2 SFDVKD.

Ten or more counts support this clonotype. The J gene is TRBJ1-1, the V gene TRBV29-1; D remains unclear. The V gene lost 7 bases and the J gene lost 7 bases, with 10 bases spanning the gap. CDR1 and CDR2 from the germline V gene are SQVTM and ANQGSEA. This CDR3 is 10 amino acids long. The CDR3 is CSAEAYEAFF. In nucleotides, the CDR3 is TGCAGCGCCGAAGCATATGAAGCTTTCTTT.

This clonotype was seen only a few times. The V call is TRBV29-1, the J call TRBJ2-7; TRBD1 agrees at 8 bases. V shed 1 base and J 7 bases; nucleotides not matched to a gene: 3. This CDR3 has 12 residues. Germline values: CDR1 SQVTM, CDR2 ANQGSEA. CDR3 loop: CSVEGQGTEQYF. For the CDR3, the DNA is TGCAGCGTTGAAGGACAGGGGACTGAGCAGTACTTC.

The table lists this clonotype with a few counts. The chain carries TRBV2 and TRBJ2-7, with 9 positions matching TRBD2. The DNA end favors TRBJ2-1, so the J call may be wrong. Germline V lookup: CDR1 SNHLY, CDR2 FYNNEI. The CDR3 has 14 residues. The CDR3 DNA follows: TGTGCCAGCAGTGTGGGCGGGAGGGCGGATGAGCAGTTCTTC. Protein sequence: CASSVGGRADEQFF.

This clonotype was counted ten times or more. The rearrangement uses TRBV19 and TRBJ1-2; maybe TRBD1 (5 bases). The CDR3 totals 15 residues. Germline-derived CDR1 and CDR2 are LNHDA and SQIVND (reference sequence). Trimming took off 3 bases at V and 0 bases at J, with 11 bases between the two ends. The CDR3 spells CASSISRQSNYGYTF. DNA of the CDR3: TGTGCCAGTAGTATCTCGAGACAGTCTAACTATGGCTACACCTTC.

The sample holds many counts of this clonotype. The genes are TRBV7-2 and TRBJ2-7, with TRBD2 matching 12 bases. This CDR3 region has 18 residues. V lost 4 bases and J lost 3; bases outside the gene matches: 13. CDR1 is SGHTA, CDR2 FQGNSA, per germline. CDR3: CASSSHGTSGRGYYEQYF. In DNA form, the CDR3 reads TGTGCCAGCAGCTCCCACGGGACTAGCGGGCGGGGATACTACGAGCAGTACTTC.

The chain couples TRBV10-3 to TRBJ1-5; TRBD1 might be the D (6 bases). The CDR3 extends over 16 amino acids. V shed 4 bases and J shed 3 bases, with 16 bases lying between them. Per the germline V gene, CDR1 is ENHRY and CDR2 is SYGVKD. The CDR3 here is CAISVTGFMINQPQHF. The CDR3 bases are TGTGCCATCAGTGTAACAGGGTTCATGATCAATCAGCCCCAGCATTTT.

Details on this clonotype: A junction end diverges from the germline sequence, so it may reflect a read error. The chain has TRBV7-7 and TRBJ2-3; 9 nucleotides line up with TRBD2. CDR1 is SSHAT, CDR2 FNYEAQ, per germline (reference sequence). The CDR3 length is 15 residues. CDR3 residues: CASSSIAGGTDTQYF. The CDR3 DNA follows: TGTGCTAGCAGCTCGATAGCGGGAGGCACAGATACGCAGTATTTT.

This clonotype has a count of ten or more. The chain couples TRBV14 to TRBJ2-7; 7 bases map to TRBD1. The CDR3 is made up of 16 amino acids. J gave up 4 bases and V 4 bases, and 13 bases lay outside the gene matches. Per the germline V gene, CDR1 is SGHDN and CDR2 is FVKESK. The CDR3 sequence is CASSRLSGTEKYEQYF. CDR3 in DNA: TGTGCCAGCAGCCGACTATCCGGGACAGAGAAGTACGAGCAGTACTTC.

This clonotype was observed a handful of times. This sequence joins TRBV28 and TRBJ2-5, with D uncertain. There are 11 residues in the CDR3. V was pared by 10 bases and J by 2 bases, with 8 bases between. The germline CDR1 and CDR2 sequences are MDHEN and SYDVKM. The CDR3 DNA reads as TGTGCCACGGCTTCTCAAGAGACCCAGTACTTC. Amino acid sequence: CATASQETQYF.

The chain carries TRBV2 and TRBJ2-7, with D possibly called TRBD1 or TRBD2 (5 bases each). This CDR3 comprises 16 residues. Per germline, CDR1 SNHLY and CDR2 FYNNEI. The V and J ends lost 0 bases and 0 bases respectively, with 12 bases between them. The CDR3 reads CASSEAARDPSYEQYF. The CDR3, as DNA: TGTGCCAGCAGTGAAGCGGCAAGGGACCCCTCCTACGAGCAGTACTTC.

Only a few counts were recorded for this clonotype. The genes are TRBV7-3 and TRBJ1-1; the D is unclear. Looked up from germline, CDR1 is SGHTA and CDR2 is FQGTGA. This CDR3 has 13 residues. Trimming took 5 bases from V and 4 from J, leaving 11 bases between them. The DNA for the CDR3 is TGTGCCAGCAGCCGGACGCCGGGCACTGAAGCTTTCTTT. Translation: CASSRTPGTEAFF.

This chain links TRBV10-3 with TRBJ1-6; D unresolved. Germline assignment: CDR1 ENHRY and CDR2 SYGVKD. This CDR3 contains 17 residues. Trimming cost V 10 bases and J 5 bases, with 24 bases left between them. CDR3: CATRDVVRGQDNSPLHF. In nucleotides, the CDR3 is TGTGCCACCCGTGATGTCGTACGTGGGCAGGATAATTCACCCCTCCACTTT.

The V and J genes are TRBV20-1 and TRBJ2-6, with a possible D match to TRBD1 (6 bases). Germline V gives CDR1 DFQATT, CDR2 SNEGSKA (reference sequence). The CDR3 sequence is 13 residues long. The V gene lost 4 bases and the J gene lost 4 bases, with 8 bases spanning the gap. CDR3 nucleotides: TGCAGTGCTAACCAGGGGGGGGCCAACGTCCTGACTTTC. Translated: CSANQGGANVLTF.

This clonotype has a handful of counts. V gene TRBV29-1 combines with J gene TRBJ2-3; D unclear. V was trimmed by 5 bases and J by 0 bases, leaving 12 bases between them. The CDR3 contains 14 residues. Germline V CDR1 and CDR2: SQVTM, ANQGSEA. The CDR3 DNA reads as TGCAGCGTTTCAATGGACGCTAGCACAGATACGCAGTATTTT. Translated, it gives CSVSMDASTDTQYF.

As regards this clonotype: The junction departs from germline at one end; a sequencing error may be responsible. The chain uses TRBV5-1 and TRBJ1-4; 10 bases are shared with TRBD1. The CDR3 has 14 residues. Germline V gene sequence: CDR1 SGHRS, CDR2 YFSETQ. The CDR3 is CASSSGQGGEKLVF. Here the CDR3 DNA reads TGCGCCAGCAGCTCCGGACAGGGGGGTGAAAAACTGGTTTTT.

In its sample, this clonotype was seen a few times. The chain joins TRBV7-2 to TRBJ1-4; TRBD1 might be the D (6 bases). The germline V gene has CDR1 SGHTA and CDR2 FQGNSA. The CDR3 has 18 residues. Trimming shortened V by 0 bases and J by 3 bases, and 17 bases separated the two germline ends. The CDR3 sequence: CASSLAPRGKGANEKLFF. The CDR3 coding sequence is TGTGCCAGCAGCTTAGCCCCGAGAGGGAAGGGGGCTAATGAAAAACTGTTTTTT.